This TCR beta chain was captured in a study of cytotoxic CD8 clonotypes in ibrutinib-treated CLL (TCRdb year 2021). Background for the entire study: In this cohort, 15 patients were treatment-naive and about a dozen were relapsed/refractory, while 17 to 18 had unmutated IGHV. Longitudinal samples were obtainable from about 30% of the roughly 90 participants in the trial. Partial responses were observed in some 24 patients and complete responses in 2; after a median follow-up of roughly 62 months, remission was maintained in roughly 15 patients and progression was observed in approximately twelve. An average of 255,043 productive templates and 94,082 productive rearrangements was obtained per sample. Response samples were taken after a median of 12 months on treatment, ranging from about 6 to 40 months. Cryopreserved peripheral blood mononuclear cells were collected at three points: before therapy, at response, and at either sustained remission or disease progression.

For TCR beta library preparation, roughly 2 micrograms of genomic DNA were extracted from the cryopreserved PBMCs. High-throughput TCR beta sequencing was performed on longitudinal blood samples from CLL patients receiving ibrutinib monotherapy. The patients took part in an open-label, single-center phase 2 trial of ibrutinib monotherapy. The goal of deep resolution MiSeq sequencing was a depth between 1 in 1 million and 1 in 200,000 T cells, and coverage averaged 10x per clonotype. TCR beta libraries were generated with the immunoSEQ hsTCRB Kit. The source study handled its data this way. ImmunoSEQ Data Assistant and ImmunoSEQ Analyzer were used for data analysis, and V, D and J genes were assigned according to IMGT definitions. Clonality was computed as one minus normalized Shannon entropy of productive rearrangement frequencies, ranging from 0 to 1. Public clonotype analysis was restricted to overrepresented clonotypes comprising at least 0.05% of each patient's repertoire. Roughly 12 age-matched healthy donor repertoires from immuneACCESS were used as controls for clonality. TCRdb mirrors the immuneACCESS table, restricted to in-frame sequences. Some clones are absent from its copies; in checked studies, under half trace to an unresolved V gene, and the reason for the others is unknown. V and J calls and clone size follow that table, whereas D and trimming were derived from the DNA. The sample profile shows about 14,000 clones; under 75% of them were found once. The ten largest clonotypes hold around 5.4% of the sample.

Of note for this clone: Its antigen remains unidentified. One base away there is no much larger clone; base qualities are not given.

The paper as a whole reports these results and caveats: At ibrutinib response clonality went up, during sustained remission it held steady, and at progression it dropped back toward baseline. Baseline clonality was found to be higher than that of age-matched healthy donors and was strongly correlated with circulating CD8+ T-cell counts. Sustained-remission and progressing patients did not have matched sampling times, and lymph node repertoires were not examined. Public clonotypes were found to be uncommon and were observed to contract or remain stable during treatment; the increase in clonality was shown to reflect expansion of private clonotypes at ibrutinib response.

CDR1 and CDR2 were assigned from the germline V gene as SGHDN and FVKESK. Spanning cysteine to phenylalanine, the CDR3 consists of 16 amino acids. Of the read, only the CDR3 DNA is kept; its 48 bases are in frame from base 1. V sheds 1 base and J sheds 8 bases, leaving 18 bases between their ends. Recombination linked TRBV14 to TRBJ2-1; perhaps TRBD2 is the D gene, with 6 bases matching. The sequenced sample was PBMCs, obtained before ibrutinib treatment. The source of this sequence is a human donor with chronic lymphocytic leukemia. The nucleotide sequence is given as TGTGCCAGCAGCCAAGTATTTGGGGCTCCGGGGGATGAGCAGTTCTTC. Translated, this gives CASSQVFGAPGDEQFF.